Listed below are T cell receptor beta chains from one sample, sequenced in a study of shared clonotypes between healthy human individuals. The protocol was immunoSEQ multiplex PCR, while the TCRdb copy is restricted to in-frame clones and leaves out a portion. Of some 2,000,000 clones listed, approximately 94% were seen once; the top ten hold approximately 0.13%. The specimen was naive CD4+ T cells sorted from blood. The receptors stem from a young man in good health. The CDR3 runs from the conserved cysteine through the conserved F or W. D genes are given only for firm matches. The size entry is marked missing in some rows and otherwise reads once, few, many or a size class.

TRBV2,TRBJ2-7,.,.,CASSKGVPYEQYF,TGTGCCAGCAGTAAGGGGGTCCCCTACGAGCAGTACTTC
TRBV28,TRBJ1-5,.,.,CASTHDWWGGPNQPQHF,TGTGCCAGCACTCACGATTGGTGGGGGGGACCGAATCAGCCCCAGCATTTT
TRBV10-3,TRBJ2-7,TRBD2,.,CAISDRGRDAYEQYF,TGTGCCATCAGTGATCGCGGGAGGGACGCCTACGAGCAGTACTTC
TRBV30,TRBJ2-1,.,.,CAWSPKRGDPYNEQFF,TGTGCCTGGAGTCCCAAGAGGGGGGACCCCTACAATGAGCAGTTCTTC
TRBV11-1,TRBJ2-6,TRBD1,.,CASSLTGGVSSGANVLTF,TGTGCCAGCAGCTTGACAGGGGGCGTATCAAGCGGGGCCAACGTCCTGACTTTC
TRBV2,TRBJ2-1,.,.,CASSVQDSKQFF,TGTGCCAGCAGTGTTCAGGACTCCAAGCAGTTCTTC
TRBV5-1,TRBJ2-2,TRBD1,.,CASSFGDRDTGELFF,TGCGCCAGCAGCTTTGGGGACAGGGACACCGGGGAGCTGTTTTTT
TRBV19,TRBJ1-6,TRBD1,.,CATSPTGTGGNSPLHF,TGTGCGACATCACCGACCGGGACAGGGGGAAATTCACCCCTCCACTTT
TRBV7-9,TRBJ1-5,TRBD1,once,CASSFGDRDNQPQHF,TGTGCCAGCAGCTTCGGGGACAGGGACAATCAGCCCCAGCATTTT
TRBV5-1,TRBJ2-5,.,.,CASSLRDGQETQYF,TGCGCCAGCAGCCTGCGGGACGGACAAGAGACCCAGTACTTC